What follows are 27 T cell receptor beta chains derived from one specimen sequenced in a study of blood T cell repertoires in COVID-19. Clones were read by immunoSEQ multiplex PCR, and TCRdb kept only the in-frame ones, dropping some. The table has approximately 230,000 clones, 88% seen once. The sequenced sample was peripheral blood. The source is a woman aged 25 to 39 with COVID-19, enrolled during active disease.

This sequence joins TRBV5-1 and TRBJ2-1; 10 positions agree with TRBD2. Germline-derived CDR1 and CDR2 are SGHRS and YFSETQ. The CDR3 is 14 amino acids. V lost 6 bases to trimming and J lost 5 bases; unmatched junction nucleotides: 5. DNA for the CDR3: TGCGCCAGCATGGTAGCGGGGGGTAACAATGAGCAGTTCTTC. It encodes CASMVAGGNNEQFF.

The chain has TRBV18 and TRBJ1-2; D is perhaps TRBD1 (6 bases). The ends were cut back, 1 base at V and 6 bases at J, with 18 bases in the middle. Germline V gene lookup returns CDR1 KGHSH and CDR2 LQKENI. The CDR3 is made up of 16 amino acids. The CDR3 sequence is CASSPRTQGRLHGYTF. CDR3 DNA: TGTGCCAGCTCACCACGGACCCAGGGGCGTCTCCATGGCTACACCTTC.

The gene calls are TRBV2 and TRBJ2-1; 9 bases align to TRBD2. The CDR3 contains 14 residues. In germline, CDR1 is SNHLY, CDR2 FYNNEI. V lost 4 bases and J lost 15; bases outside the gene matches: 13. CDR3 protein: CASSGLSSGRNLFF. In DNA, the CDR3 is TGTGCCAGCAGTGGGCTATCGAGCGGGAGGAATCTGTTCTTC.

In DNA form, the CDR3 reads TGTGCCAGCAGTTTAAGCCACCTTAATGAGCAGTTCTTC. It translates to CASSLSHLNEQFF. This chain joins TRBV12-3 or TRBV12-4 and TRBJ2-1; D remains ambiguous. Trimming took 2 bases from V and 7 from J, leaving 9 bases between them. This CDR3 region has 13 residues.

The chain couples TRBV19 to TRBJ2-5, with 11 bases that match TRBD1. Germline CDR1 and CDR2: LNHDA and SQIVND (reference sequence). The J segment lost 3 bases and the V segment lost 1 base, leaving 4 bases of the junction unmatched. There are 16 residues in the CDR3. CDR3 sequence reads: CASSIVPGQGEETQYF. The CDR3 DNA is TGTGCCAGTAGTATAGTTCCGGGACAGGGGGAAGAGACCCAGTACTTC.

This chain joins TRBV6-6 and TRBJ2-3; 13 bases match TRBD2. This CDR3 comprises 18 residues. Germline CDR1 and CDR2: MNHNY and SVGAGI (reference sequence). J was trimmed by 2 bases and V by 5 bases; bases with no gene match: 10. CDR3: CASSQRLAGGLNTDTQYF. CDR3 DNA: TGTGCCAGCAGTCAGCGACTAGCGGGGGGACTCAACACAGATACGCAGTATTTT.

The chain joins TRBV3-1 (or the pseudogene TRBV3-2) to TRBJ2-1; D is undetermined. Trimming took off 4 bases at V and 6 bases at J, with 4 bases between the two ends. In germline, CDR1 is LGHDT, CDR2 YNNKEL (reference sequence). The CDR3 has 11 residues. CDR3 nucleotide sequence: TGTGCCAGCAGCCGCGGCAATGAGCAGTTCTTC. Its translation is CASSRGNEQFF.

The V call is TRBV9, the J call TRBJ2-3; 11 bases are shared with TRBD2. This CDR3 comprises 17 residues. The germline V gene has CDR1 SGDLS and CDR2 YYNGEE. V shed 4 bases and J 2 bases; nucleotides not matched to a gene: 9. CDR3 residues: CASSFPLAGVATDTQYF. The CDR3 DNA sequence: TGTGCCAGCAGCTTTCCACTAGCGGGAGTTGCCACAGATACGCAGTATTTT.

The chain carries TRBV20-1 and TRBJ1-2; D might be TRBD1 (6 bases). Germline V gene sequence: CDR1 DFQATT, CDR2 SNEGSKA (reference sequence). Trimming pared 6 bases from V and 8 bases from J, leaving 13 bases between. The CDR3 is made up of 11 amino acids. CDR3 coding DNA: TGCAGTGCGGGACAACAGGGAGGCTACACCTTC. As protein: CSAGQQGGYTF.

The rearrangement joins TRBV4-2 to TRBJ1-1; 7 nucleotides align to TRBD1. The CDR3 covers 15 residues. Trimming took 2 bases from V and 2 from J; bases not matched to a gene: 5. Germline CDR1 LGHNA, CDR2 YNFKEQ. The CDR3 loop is CASSQRRDSNTEAFF. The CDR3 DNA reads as TGTGCCAGCAGCCAACGACGGGACAGCAACACTGAAGCTTTCTTT.

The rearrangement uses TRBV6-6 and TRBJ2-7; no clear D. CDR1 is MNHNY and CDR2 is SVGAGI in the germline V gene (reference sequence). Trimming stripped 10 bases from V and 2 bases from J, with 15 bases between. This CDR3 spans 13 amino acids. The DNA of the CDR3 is TGTGCCATCCAACCCAGGCTTACCTACGAGCAGTACTTC. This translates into CAIQPRLTYEQYF.

Written as DNA, the CDR3 is TGTGCCTGGAGTGTACACGGGACTAGCCCTTACAATGAGCAGTTCTTC. Translation gives CAWSVHGTSPYNEQFF. The chain carries TRBV30 and TRBJ2-1; 9 bases are a match to TRBD2. CDR1 and CDR2 from the germline V gene are GTSNPN and SVGIG (reference sequence). V was clipped by 0 bases and J by 4 bases; unmatched bases: 7. The CDR3 covers 16 residues. The full variable domain, completed using reference TRBV30 and TRBJ2-1, is SQTIHQWPATLVQPVGSPLSLECTVEGTSNPNLYWYRQAAGRGLQLLFYSVGIGQISSEVPQNLSASRPQDRQFILSSKKLLLSDSGFYLCAWSVHGTSPYNEQFFGPGTRLTVL.

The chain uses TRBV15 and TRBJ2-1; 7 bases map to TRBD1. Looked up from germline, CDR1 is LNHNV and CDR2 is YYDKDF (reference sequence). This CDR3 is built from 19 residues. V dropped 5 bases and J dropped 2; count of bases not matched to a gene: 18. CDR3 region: CATSPISIKWTGTYNEQFF. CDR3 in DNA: TGTGCCACCAGCCCAATCTCAATAAAATGGACAGGCACCTACAATGAGCAGTTCTTC.

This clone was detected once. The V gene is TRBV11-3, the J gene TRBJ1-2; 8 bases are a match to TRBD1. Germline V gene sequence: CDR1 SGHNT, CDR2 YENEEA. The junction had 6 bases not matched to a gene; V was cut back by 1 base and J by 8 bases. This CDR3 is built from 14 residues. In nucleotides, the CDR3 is TGTGCCAGCAGCTTAGGGGCAGGGGGCCGCGGCTACACCTTC. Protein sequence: CASSLGAGGRGYTF.

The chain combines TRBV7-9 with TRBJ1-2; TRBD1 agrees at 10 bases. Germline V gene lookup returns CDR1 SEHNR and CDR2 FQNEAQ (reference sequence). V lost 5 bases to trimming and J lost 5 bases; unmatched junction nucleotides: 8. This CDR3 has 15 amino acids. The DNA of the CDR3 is TGTGCCAGCAGCCGGCCGGGACAGGGGCCATATGGCTACACCTTC. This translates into CASSRPGQGPYGYTF. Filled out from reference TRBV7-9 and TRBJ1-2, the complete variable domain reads DTGVSQNPRHKITKRGQNVTFRCDPISEHNRLYWYRQTLGQGPEFLTYFQNEAQLEKSRLLSDRFSAERPKGSFSTLEIQRTEQGDSAMYLCASSRPGQGPYGYTFGSGTRLTVV.

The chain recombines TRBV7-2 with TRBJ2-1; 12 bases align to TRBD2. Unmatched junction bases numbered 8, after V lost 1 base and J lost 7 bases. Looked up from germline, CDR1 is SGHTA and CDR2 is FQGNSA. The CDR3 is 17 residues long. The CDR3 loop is CASSLVGLAGGANEQFF. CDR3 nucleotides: TGTGCCAGCAGCTTAGTCGGGCTAGCGGGAGGGGCGAATGAGCAGTTCTTC.

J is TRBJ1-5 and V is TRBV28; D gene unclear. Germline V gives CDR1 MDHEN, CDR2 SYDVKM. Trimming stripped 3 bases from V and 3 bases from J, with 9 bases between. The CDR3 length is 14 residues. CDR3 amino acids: CASSFRVHNQPQHF. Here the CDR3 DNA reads TGTGCCAGCAGTTTTCGGGTTCACAATCAGCCCCAGCATTTT. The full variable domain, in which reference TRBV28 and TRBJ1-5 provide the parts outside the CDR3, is DVKVTQSSRYLVKRTGEKVFLECVQDMDHENMFWYRQDPGLGLRLIYFSYDVKMKEKGDIPEGYSVSREKKERFSLILESASTNQTSMYLCASSFRVHNQPQHFGDGTRLSIL.

The DNA of the CDR3 is TGTGCCAGCAGCTTAAACAGGGGGTACGACGAGCAGTACGTC. Its translation is CASSLNRGYDEQYV. V is TRBV11-3 and J is TRBJ2-7; TRBD1 matches 8 bases. The V and J ends lost 2 bases and 5 bases, in that order; junction bases with no gene match: 5. Per the germline V gene, CDR1 is SGHNT and CDR2 is YENEEA. The CDR3 is 14 amino acids.

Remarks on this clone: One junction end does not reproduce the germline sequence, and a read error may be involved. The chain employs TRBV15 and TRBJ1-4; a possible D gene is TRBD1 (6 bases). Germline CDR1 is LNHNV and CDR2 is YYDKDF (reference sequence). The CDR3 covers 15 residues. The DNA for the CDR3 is TGCGCCACCAGCAGAGAGGGGGGGGGAGGTGAAAAACTGTTTTTT. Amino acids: CATSREGGGGEKLFF.

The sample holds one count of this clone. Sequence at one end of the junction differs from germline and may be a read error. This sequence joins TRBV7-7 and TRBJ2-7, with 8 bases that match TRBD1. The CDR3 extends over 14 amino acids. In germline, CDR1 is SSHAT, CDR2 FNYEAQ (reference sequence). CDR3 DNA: TGTGCTAGCAGCCCCCAAAGGGGACAGGACGAGCAGTACTTC. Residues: CASSPQRGQDEQYF.

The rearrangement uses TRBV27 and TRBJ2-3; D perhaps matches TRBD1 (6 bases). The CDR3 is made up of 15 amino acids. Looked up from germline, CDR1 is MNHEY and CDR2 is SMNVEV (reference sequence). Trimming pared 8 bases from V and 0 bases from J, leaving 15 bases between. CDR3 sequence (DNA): TGTGCCAGCGGTACAGGGACCACTAGCACAGATACGCAGTATTTT. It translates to CASGTGTTSTDTQYF.

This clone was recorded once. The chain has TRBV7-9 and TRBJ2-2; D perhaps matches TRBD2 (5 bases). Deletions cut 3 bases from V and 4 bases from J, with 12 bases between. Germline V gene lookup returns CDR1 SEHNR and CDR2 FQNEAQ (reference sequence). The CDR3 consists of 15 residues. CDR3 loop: CASSFLLGATGELFF. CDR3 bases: TGTGCCAGCAGCTTCTTACTAGGAGCCACCGGGGAGCTGTTTTTT.

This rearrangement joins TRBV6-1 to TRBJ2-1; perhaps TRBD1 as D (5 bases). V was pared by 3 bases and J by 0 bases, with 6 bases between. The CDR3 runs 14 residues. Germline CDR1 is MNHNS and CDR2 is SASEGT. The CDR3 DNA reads TGTGCCAGCAGTGAGACAGCCTCCTACAATGAGCAGTTCTTC. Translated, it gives CASSETASYNEQFF.

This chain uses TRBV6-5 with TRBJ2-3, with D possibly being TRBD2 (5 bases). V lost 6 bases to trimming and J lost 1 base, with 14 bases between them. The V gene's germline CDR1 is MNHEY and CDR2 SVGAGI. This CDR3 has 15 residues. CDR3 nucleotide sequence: TGTGCCAGCAGACTCCGGGGTGGCGGCACAGATACGCAGTATTTT. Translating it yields CASRLRGGGTDTQYF.

CDR3 DNA sequence: TGTGCCTCCGAAATACAGGGGGTGGACGAGCAGTACGTC. As protein: CASEIQGVDEQYV. The chain combines TRBV2 with TRBJ2-7; 8 positions agree with TRBD1. This CDR3 contains 13 residues. With V trimmed by 11 bases and J by 5 bases, 11 bases remained unmatched. The germline gives CDR1 SNHLY, CDR2 FYNNEI.

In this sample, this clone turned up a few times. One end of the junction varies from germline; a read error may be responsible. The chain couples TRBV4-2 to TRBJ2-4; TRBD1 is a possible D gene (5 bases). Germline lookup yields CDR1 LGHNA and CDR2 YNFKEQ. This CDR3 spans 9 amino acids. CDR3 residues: CASRGQLSF. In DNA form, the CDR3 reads TGTGCCAGCAGGGGGCAGCTCTCCTTC.

The CDR3 DNA reads as TGTGCCAGCAGTCAGTCTCCCGGGGGGCGAGTCAATCAGCCCCAGCATTTT. This sequence encodes CASSQSPGGRVNQPQHF. The chain has TRBV27 and TRBJ1-5, with D perhaps TRBD1 (6 bases). CDR1 and CDR2 (germline): MNHEY, SMNVEV (reference sequence). The length of the CDR3 is 17 residues. The germline V and J ends were trimmed by 5 bases and 3 bases, with 20 bases remaining between them.